The 30 T cell receptor beta chains reported below all come from one sample, sequenced in a study of T cells in Graves' hyperthyroidism and ophthalmopathy. RNA transcripts yielded amplified TCR beta CDR3 regions. First-round RT-PCR with HTBI primers amplified the TCR CDR3 region. TCRdb independently ran MiXCR on the multiplex PCR reads; one entry per CDR3 protein. The sample has about 600,000 distinct CDR3 sequences, about 14% seen once; the top ten hold 9.5% to 15%. Specimen: blood. The origin of the receptors is a woman aged 45-65 years with Graves' ophthalmopathy.

This clonotype occurred many times. The chain couples TRBV12-3 or TRBV12-4 to TRBJ1-2; D uncertain. The CDR3 spans 12 residues. Trimming shortened V by 3 bases and J by 3 bases, and 5 bases separated the two germline ends. For the CDR3, the DNA is TGTGCCAGCAGTTTCACGGACTATGGCTACACCTTC. Amino acids: CASSFTDYGYTF.

The gene calls are TRBV5-4 and TRBJ1-2; tentative D call: TRBD1 (6 bases). The germline V gene encodes CDR1 SGHNT and CDR2 YYREEE (reference sequence). The CDR3 has 15 residues. Trimming shortened V by 4 bases and J by 4 bases, and 17 bases separated the two germline ends. The CDR3: CASSLTGPSSYGYTF. In DNA, the CDR3 is TGTGCCAGCAGCCTGACAGGCCCCAGTAGCTATGGCTACACCTTC.

There are a few counts of this clonotype. This sequence joins TRBV2 and TRBJ1-5; D not resolved. CDR3 length: 12 amino acids. In germline, CDR1 is SNHLY, CDR2 FYNNEI. V dropped 1 base and J dropped 3 bases, with 1 base sitting between them. This CDR3 is CASSEDNQPQHF. The CDR3 DNA follows: TGTGCCAGCAGTGAAGACAATCAGCCCCAGCATTTT. The whole variable domain, filled in from reference TRBV2 and TRBJ1-5, reads EPEVTQTPSHQVTQMGQEVILRCVPISNHLYFYWYRQILGQKVEFLVSFYNNEISEKSEIFDDQFSVERPDGSNFTLKIRSTKLEDSAMYFCASSEDNQPQHFGDGTRLSIL.

The V call is TRBV6-2 or TRBV6-3, the J call TRBJ2-5, with 12 bases that match TRBD2. The germline V gene has CDR1 MNHEY and CDR2 SVGEGT. The V and J ends lost 5 bases and 1 base, in that order; junction bases with no gene match: 5. This CDR3 is built from 16 residues. CDR3 protein: CASSDRTSGIQETQYF. Written as DNA, the CDR3 is TGTGCCAGCAGTGACCGGACTAGCGGGATCCAAGAGACCCAGTACTTC.

This clonotype has ten or more counts. The CDR3 bases are TGCAGTGTCACTAGCTACAATGAGCAGTTCTTC. Translating it yields CSVTSYNEQFF. This sequence joins TRBV20-1 and TRBJ2-1, with a tentative D call TRBD2 (5 bases). The CDR3 totals 11 residues. The V and J ends lost 7 bases and 3 bases respectively, with 7 bases between them. Germline lookup yields CDR1 DFQATT and CDR2 SNEGSKA (reference sequence).

This clonotype showed up many times. The rearrangement uses TRBV18 and TRBJ2-2; D uncertain. With 4 bases removed from V and 4 bases from J, the gap between germline ends came to 4 bases. Germline V gene lookup returns CDR1 KGHSH and CDR2 LQKENI. The CDR3 is 12 amino acids. The CDR3 protein is CASSRPTGELFF. The CDR3 DNA reads TGTGCCAGCTCACGTCCCACCGGGGAGCTGTTTTTT.

DNA of the CDR3: TGTGCCAGTAGTATAGAAGGCGGGAGCTACAATGAGCAGTTCTTC. Translation: CASSIEGGSYNEQFF. V gene TRBV19 combines with J gene TRBJ2-1; 7 bases align to TRBD2. The V gene end was trimmed by 0 bases and the J gene end by 3 bases; junction bases not matched to a gene: 2. The CDR3 length is 15 residues. Germline-derived CDR1 and CDR2 are LNHDA and SQIVND (reference sequence).

CDR3 nucleotide sequence: TGTGCCAGCAGCTTATGGGGACTTAACAATGAGCAGTTCTTC. Encoded protein: CASSLWGLNNEQFF. The V gene is TRBV7-8, the J gene TRBJ2-1; possibly TRBD2 for D (6 bases). Germline V lookup: CDR1 SGHVS, CDR2 FQNEAQ. There are 14 residues in the CDR3. The V and J ends lost 2 bases and 5 bases respectively, with 10 bases between them.

This clonotype was seen repeatedly, ten times or more. The V gene is TRBV7-3, the J gene TRBJ2-1, with D unclear. The CDR3 consists of 13 residues. CDR1 and CDR2 from the germline V gene are SGHTA and FQGTGA. The V gene lost 1 base and the J gene lost 9 bases, with 10 bases spanning the gap. CDR3 loop: CASSLSSVAEQFF. The CDR3 region has the DNA TGTGCCAGCAGCTTAAGTTCCGTGGCTGAGCAGTTCTTC.

The chain recombines TRBV7-9 with TRBJ2-5; D is uncertain. Trimming took 1 base from V and 1 from J, leaving 7 bases between them. Germline CDR1 reads SEHNR; CDR2 reads FQNEAQ (reference sequence). The CDR3 contains 14 residues. DNA of the CDR3: TGTGCCAGCAGCTTAGATCGTATCCAAGAGACCCAGTACTTC. Translating gives CASSLDRIQETQYF.

This clonotype appeared many times. The chain uses TRBV28 and TRBJ1-1, with 9 bases that match TRBD1. The CDR3 sequence is 12 residues long. V gave up 3 bases and J gave up 13 bases; unmatched junction bases: 6. Germline V gives CDR1 MDHEN, CDR2 SYDVKM. As DNA, the CDR3 is TGTGCCAGCAGTTTCGTCCTGGGACAGGGTTTCTTT. Amino acids: CASSFVLGQGFF.

In this sample, this clonotype turned up many times. V usage is TRBV28 and J usage is TRBJ1-1, with 8 bases identical to TRBD1. The junction had 8 bases not matched to a gene; V was cut back by 5 bases and J by 6 bases. Germline V gene sequence: CDR1 MDHEN, CDR2 SYDVKM. The CDR3 spans 14 residues. CDR3 sequence (DNA): TGTGCCAGCAGTGGCGGACAGGGAAGTCCTGAAGCTTTCTTT. Protein product: CASSGGQGSPEAFF.

Many counts were recorded for this clonotype. The chain uses TRBV12-3 or TRBV12-4 and TRBJ1-1; the D is unclear. The CDR3 consists of 14 residues. The germline V and J ends were trimmed by 5 bases and 1 base, with 11 bases remaining between them. The CDR3 loop reads CASSPNGRNTEAFF. The CDR3 nucleotides read TGTGCCAGCAGTCCCAACGGACGGAACACTGAAGCTTTCTTT.

This clonotype has at least ten counts. The chain carries TRBV20-1 and TRBJ2-7, with D possibly being TRBD1 (5 bases). Germline loops: CDR1 DFQATT, CDR2 SNEGSKA (reference sequence). This CDR3 has 11 residues. Trimming left V 5 bases short and J 5 bases short, with 10 bases between. The CDR3 region is CSAGQGNEQYF. CDR3 bases: TGCAGTGCTGGGCAGGGTAACGAGCAGTACTTC.

This clonotype was recorded many times. The chain recombines TRBV30 with TRBJ2-1, with TRBD2 matching over 8 bases. J lost 4 bases, V lost 3 bases, and 8 bases had no gene match. The CDR3 spans 15 residues. Germline assignment: CDR1 GTSNPN and CDR2 SVGIG (reference sequence). CDR3: CAWSAGLGGYNEQFF. The CDR3 DNA sequence: TGTGCCTGGAGCGCGGGACTAGGGGGTTACAATGAGCAGTTCTTC.

This clonotype came up many times. This sequence joins TRBV5-1 and TRBJ2-1, with a possible D match to TRBD2 (6 bases). The ends were cut back, 4 bases at V and 2 bases at J, with 16 bases in the middle. This CDR3 has 16 amino acids. Looked up from germline, CDR1 is SGHRS and CDR2 is YFSETQ. CDR3: CASSPGAANTYNEQFF. As DNA, the CDR3 is TGCGCCAGCAGCCCGGGAGCGGCCAATACCTACAATGAGCAGTTCTTC.

There are a few counts of this clonotype. The chain joins TRBV6-1 to TRBJ1-5; the D gene is possibly TRBD1 (6 bases). CDR1 and CDR2 from the germline V gene are MNHNS and SASEGT. The CDR3 has 16 amino acids. Trimming removed 0 bases from V and 4 bases from J, with 13 bases in between. The CDR3 region has the DNA TGTGCCAGCAGTGAAGCGAGGGGGGTTATGAATCAGCCCCAGCATTTT. Amino acid sequence: CASSEARGVMNQPQHF.

This chain connects TRBV6-5 to TRBJ2-2, with 8 positions matching TRBD1. Germline-derived CDR1 and CDR2 are MNHEY and SVGAGI. The CDR3 runs to 16 residues. V shed 0 bases and J 3 bases; nucleotides not matched to a gene: 3. The CDR3, as DNA: TGTGCCAGCAGTTACTCCAGGGGGCGGGACACCGGGGAGCTGTTTTTT. Translating it yields CASSYSRGRDTGELFF.

The chain has TRBV7-2 and TRBJ2-2; possibly TRBD2 for D (6 bases). CDR3 size: 16 residues. The germline V gene has CDR1 SGHTA and CDR2 FQGNSA. V was cut by 5 bases and J by 6 bases, with 19 bases left in between. Written as DNA, the CDR3 is TGTGCCAGCAGCCGACCTTTCGGGAGTGTAGCCGGGGAGCTGTTTTTT. The encoded protein is CASSRPFGSVAGELFF.

This clonotype was recorded many times. The chain carries TRBV7-6 and TRBJ2-7; D is possibly TRBD2 (6 bases). The ends were cut back, 5 bases at V and 4 bases at J, with 21 bases in the middle. The CDR3 extends over 16 amino acids. Germline lookup yields CDR1 SGHVS and CDR2 FNYEAQ. CDR3 region: CASSVQWGVGRYEQYF. The CDR3 bases are TGTGCCAGCAGCGTACAGTGGGGGGTTGGTCGATACGAGCAGTACTTC.

The chain recombines TRBV6-5 with TRBJ2-3, with TRBD2 as a possible D gene (5 bases). Germline V gene lookup returns CDR1 MNHEY and CDR2 SVGAGI. CDR3 size: 14 residues. The V end was cut by 0 bases, the J end by 4 bases, with 8 bases between. CDR3 sequence: CASSYSTISDTQYF. The CDR3 DNA reads as TGTGCCAGCAGTTACTCGACTATTTCAGATACGCAGTATTTT.

This chain joins TRBV20-1 and TRBJ2-5; possibly TRBD1 or TRBD2 for D (5 bases each). The CDR3 runs to 17 residues. V was pared by 2 bases and J by 5 bases, with 24 bases between. From germline, CDR1 is DFQATT and CDR2 SNEGSKA (reference sequence). CDR3: CSARPFDGTGPGETQYF. The CDR3 DNA reads as TGCAGTGCTAGACCGTTCGACGGTACGGGACCAGGGGAGACCCAGTACTTC.

The chain recombines TRBV6-1 with TRBJ1-3; D gene unclear. V dropped 3 bases and J dropped 6 bases, with 9 bases sitting between them. The CDR3 consists of 13 residues. Germline CDR1 reads MNHNS; CDR2 reads SASEGT. The CDR3 DNA reads as TGTGCCAGCAGTGATGAATTGGAAAACACCATATATTTT. Its protein is CASSDELENTIYF.

This clonotype was picked up a small number of times. The chain joins TRBV27 to TRBJ1-1; 8 bases are shared with TRBD1. CDR3 length: 14 amino acids. CDR1 MNHEY and CDR2 SMNVEV come from the germline V gene (reference sequence). The junction had 6 bases not matched to a gene; V was cut back by 0 bases and J by 9 bases. CDR3 nucleotides: TGTGCCAGCAGTTTATCCCGGACAGGGAGTAAAGCTTTCTTT. Its translation: CASSLSRTGSKAFF.

This clonotype was observed many times. V is TRBV2 and J is TRBJ2-1, with 10 positions matching TRBD2. Per germline, CDR1 SNHLY and CDR2 FYNNEI. The CDR3 totals 16 residues. J was trimmed by 4 bases and V by 6 bases; bases with no gene match: 9. CDR3 sequence: CASRRRASGGYNEQFF. The DNA of the CDR3 is TGTGCCAGCAGGAGGAGGGCTAGCGGGGGATACAATGAGCAGTTCTTC.

At least ten counts were recorded for this clonotype. The chain recombines TRBV4-2 with TRBJ2-5; D is undetermined. The CDR3 runs to 15 residues. Trimming cost V 0 bases and J 4 bases, with 12 bases left between them. CDR1 is LGHNA, CDR2 YNFKEQ, per germline. CDR3 sequence (DNA): TGTGCCAGCAGCCAAGAGGTGGCTAGTGGAGAGACCCAGTACTTC. It is translated as CASSQEVASGETQYF.

This chain connects TRBV7-3 to TRBJ2-2; D may correspond to TRBD1 or TRBD2 (6 bases each). The length of the CDR3 is 14 residues. Trimming stripped 6 bases from V and 2 bases from J, with 10 bases between. From germline, CDR1 is SGHTA and CDR2 FQGTGA. The CDR3 DNA sequence: TGTGCCAGCAGAAGGGGGGATAACACCGGGGAGCTGTTTTTT. Encoded protein: CASRRGDNTGELFF.

V gene TRBV5-1 combines with J gene TRBJ2-7; D might be TRBD2 (5 bases). Per the germline V gene, CDR1 is SGHRS and CDR2 is YFSETQ. CDR3 length: 13 residues. The V gene lost 3 bases and the J gene lost 3 bases, with 10 bases spanning the gap. The CDR3 loop is CASSYEGDYEQYF. The CDR3, as DNA: TGCGCCAGCAGCTATGAGGGCGACTACGAGCAGTACTTC.

Ten or more counts support this clonotype. The V and J genes are TRBV2 and TRBJ1-4, with D unresolved. This CDR3 is built from 13 residues. From germline, CDR1 is SNHLY and CDR2 FYNNEI. CDR3 in amino acids: CAAGEYTNEKLFF. For the CDR3, the DNA is TGTGCAGCTGGTGAATACACTAATGAAAAACTGTTTTTT.

This clonotype was seen repeatedly, ten times or more. The chain has TRBV20-1 and TRBJ2-3; D remains ambiguous. The germline V gene encodes CDR1 DFQATT and CDR2 SNEGSKA (reference sequence). This CDR3 has 10 amino acids. The CDR3 here is CSPNLDTQYF. The CDR3 nucleotides read TGCAGCCCCAACCTGGATACGCAGTATTTT.